One T cell receptor (beta chain) is described in this entry. Tregs were sorted as CD4+CD25+CD127-/low cells. TCRdb called the 5' RACE reads again in MiXCR, with one record for every CDR3 protein. The sample records around 50,000 distinct CDR3 sequences, 26% being singletons. The CDR3 is 14 residues long. Between the trimmed V and J ends, which lost 0 bases and 4 bases, there was a span of 12 bases. Germline loops: CDR1 DFQATT, CDR2 SNEGSKA (reference sequence). Source material: tumor-infiltrating Tregs sorted from the breast tumor. The chain combines TRBV20-1 with TRBJ1-1, with D hard to call. The sequence came from a female donor with breast cancer. CDR3 residues: CSARDPRMGTEAFF. The CDR3 coding sequence is TGCAGTGCTAGAGATCCTCGGATGGGCACTGAAGCTTTCTTT.